What follows is one T cell receptor (beta chain) and its context. Then a second PCR, running roughly 7 to 11 cycles, was carried out with a sample-barcoded 5' primer and a J-beta primer mix. TCRdb called the 5' RACE reads again in MiXCR, with one record for every CDR3 protein. This table holds hundreds of thousands of distinct CDR3 sequences, over 40% found once. The V gene's germline CDR1 is SGHDT and CDR2 YYEEEE. The CDR3 extends over 15 amino acids. The data were taken from a study of blood T cells in healthy people across ages. Sequencing was performed on blood. This rearrangement joins TRBV5-6 to TRBJ2-7; 10 bases are shared with TRBD1. Judging by the DNA end, TRBJ2-5 fits better; the J call may be wrong. This clonotype was sampled from a woman aged 80 or over in good health. CDR3 loop: CASSVPGQGQETQYF. The CDR3 DNA follows: TGTGCCAGCAGCGTACCGGGACAGGGGCAAGAGACCCAGTACTTC.